This T cell receptor beta chain derives from a study of blood T cell repertoires in COVID-19. Study summary: All recovered Cohort 3 donors got two negative PCRs, got clearance, or saw symptom resolution.

The repertoire was sequenced with immunoSEQ multiplex PCR; TCRdb's copy has only in-frame clones and lacks some. Here the sample spans 400,000 or so clones, about 89% being singletons. V gave up 7 bases and J gave up 8 bases, with 14 bases separating them. Germline V gene sequence: CDR1 DFQATT, CDR2 SNEGSKA (reference sequence). CDR3 length: 11 residues. The chain links TRBV20-1 to TRBJ1-2; D is unclear. The receptor comes from a man between 35 and 55 years old in a cohort exposed to, infected with or recovered from COVID-19 (not recorded which). Source material: PBMCs or T cells enriched from blood (not recorded which). The CDR3 bases are TGCAGTGGTGGGATCCCGGGGGGCTACACCTTC. Amino acid sequence: CSGGIPGGYTF.